What follows are 16 T cell receptor beta chains derived from one specimen sequenced in a study of cytomegalovirus exposure and HLA in healthy donors. Vbeta (60) and Jbeta (13) primers were used in the PCR. Clones were read by immunoSEQ multiplex PCR, and TCRdb kept only the in-frame ones, dropping some. Here the sample spans around 150,000 clones, 87% being singletons. Sequencing was performed on PBMCs. The receptors were sampled from a woman aged 30 to 39 in good health and CMV-seronegative.

J is TRBJ1-5 and V is TRBV13; D perhaps matches TRBD1 (6 bases). The V gene's germline CDR1 is PRHDT and CDR2 FYEKMQ (reference sequence). V was shortened by 4 bases and J by 4 bases, with 17 bases between the two germline ends. The CDR3 runs 16 residues. The CDR3 loop is CASSYRDTVSNQPQHF. The DNA of the CDR3 is TGTGCCAGCAGCTACCGGGACACGGTGTCGAATCAGCCCCAGCATTTT.

The J gene is TRBJ2-5, the V gene TRBV9; 14 nucleotides match TRBD2. Germline-derived CDR1 and CDR2 are SGDLS and YYNGEE. V lost 0 bases, J lost 5 bases, and 9 bases stayed unmatched. The CDR3 runs 18 residues. The CDR3 DNA reads TGTGCCAGCAGCGTAGCCCCCGGGACTAGCGGGGGCGGGGAGACCCAGTACTTC. Translating it yields CASSVAPGTSGGGETQYF.

Concerning this clone itself: The junction and the germline gene differ at one end; a read error may be behind it. Other DNA sequences in this sample translate to the same CDR3. The chain combines TRBV5-1 with TRBJ1-4; 10 nucleotides line up with TRBD1. Germline values: CDR1 SGHRS, CDR2 YFSETQ. This CDR3 contains 13 residues. The DNA of the CDR3 is TGCGCCAGCGGGACAGGGGTTAATGAAAAGCTGTTTTTT. This encodes CASGTGVNEKLFF.

The chain uses TRBV5-1 and TRBJ1-1, with D unclear. The CDR3 totals 14 residues. CDR1 is SGHRS, CDR2 YFSETQ, per germline. Trimming left V 5 bases short and J 0 bases short, with 11 bases between. The CDR3 here is CASREQHMNTEAFF. DNA of the CDR3: TGCGCCAGCAGGGAACAGCACATGAACACTGAAGCTTTCTTT.

The chain employs TRBV12-1 and TRBJ2-7; the table's D call, TRBD1, was not checked against the DNA. TRBV12-1 is an annotated pseudogene. The CDR3 runs to 14 residues. The CDR3 nucleotides are TGTGCCAGCAGCTGGGGGGCGAGGGGGCCTCAGCAGTACTTC. Its translation: CASSWGARGPQQYF.

This rearrangement joins TRBV27 to TRBJ1-1; D not certain. Trimming stripped 5 bases from V and 0 bases from J, with 10 bases between. Germline assignment: CDR1 MNHEY and CDR2 SMNVEV (reference sequence). The CDR3 is 14 amino acids. The CDR3 loop reads CASSPYGVNTEAFF. CDR3 nucleotides: TGTGCCAGCAGTCCCTACGGGGTGAACACTGAAGCTTTCTTT.

The rearrangement uses TRBV6-1 and TRBJ1-2; possibly TRBD1 for D (6 bases). The CDR3 is 14 amino acids. Germline V gene lookup returns CDR1 MNHNS and CDR2 SASEGT. V gave up 3 bases and J gave up 1 base, with 9 bases separating them. CDR3 nucleotides: TGTGCCAGCAGTGACCTACAGGGTAACTATGGCTACACCTTC. This encodes CASSDLQGNYGYTF.

The DNA of the CDR3 is TGTGCCAGCAGCGTGGATACAGGCCCTACACCCCTCCACTTT. It codes for CASSVDTGPTPLHF. The chain carries TRBV9 and TRBJ1-6; weak D call: TRBD1 (5 bases). V gave up 2 bases and J gave up 11 bases, with 14 bases separating them. Germline CDR1 is SGDLS and CDR2 is YYNGEE. There are 14 residues in the CDR3.

CDR3: CATSRDRAGLGTEAFF. The CDR3 nucleotides read TGTGCCACCAGCAGAGATAGGGCAGGGCTTGGGACTGAAGCTTTCTTT. The chain joins TRBV15 to TRBJ1-1, with a tentative D call TRBD1 (5 bases). CDR1 and CDR2 (germline): LNHNV, YYDKDF (reference sequence). With 0 bases removed from V and 5 bases from J, the gap between germline ends came to 16 bases. This CDR3 is built from 16 residues.

The chain joins TRBV9 to TRBJ2-3; weak D call: TRBD2 (7 bases). V lost 0 bases to trimming and J lost 6 bases, with 14 bases between them. There are 15 residues in the CDR3. Germline CDR1 and CDR2: SGDLS and YYNGEE. The CDR3 region has the DNA TGTGCCAGCAGCGTAGGGGGGGGGCCTCGGGATACGCAGTATTTT. As protein: CASSVGGGPRDTQYF.

This rearrangement joins TRBV4-1 to TRBJ2-1; TRBD2 aligns across 14 bases. J lost 6 bases, V lost 5 bases, and 9 bases had no gene match. Looked up from germline, CDR1 is MGHRA and CDR2 is YSYEKL. The CDR3 extends over 17 amino acids. CDR3 residues: CASSLRTSGGPFNEQFF. CDR3 DNA sequence: TGCGCCAGCAGCTTGCGGACTAGCGGGGGGCCCTTCAATGAGCAGTTCTTC.

The chain couples TRBV15 to TRBJ2-1; 8 bases match TRBD2. V was pared by 5 bases and J by 5 bases, with 11 bases of the junction left unmatched. The germline CDR1 and CDR2 sequences are LNHNV and YYDKDF (reference sequence). The CDR3 spans 16 residues. This chain's CDR3 is CATSLGAAGADNEQFF. CDR3 in DNA: TGTGCCACCAGCCTTGGGGCAGCGGGAGCGGACAATGAGCAGTTCTTC.

The rearrangement links TRBV18 to TRBJ2-3, with 7 bases lining up with TRBD2. J lost 1 base, V lost 6 bases, and 4 bases had no gene match. The CDR3 has 14 residues. Per germline, CDR1 KGHSH and CDR2 LQKENI. The CDR3 protein is CASSSGAGTDTQYF. The CDR3 bases are TGTGCCAGCTCGAGCGGGGCCGGCACAGATACGCAGTATTTT.

The chain employs TRBV18 and TRBJ1-2; D may be TRBD1 (6 bases). Germline assignment: CDR1 KGHSH and CDR2 LQKENI. CDR3 length: 15 residues. Trimming pared 4 bases from V and 3 bases from J, leaving 15 bases between. CDR3 sequence reads: CASSRSTGLHYGYTF. CDR3 sequence (DNA): TGTGCCAGCTCACGATCAACAGGGTTACACTATGGCTACACCTTC.

This chain joins TRBV7-9 and TRBJ1-5; D gene uncertain. The CDR3 sequence is 13 residues long. Germline V CDR1 and CDR2: SEHNR, FQNEAQ (reference sequence). Deletions cut 3 bases from V and 7 bases from J, with 10 bases between. This chain's CDR3 is CASSFYGVQPQHF. CDR3 nucleotide sequence: TGTGCCAGCAGCTTCTACGGGGTACAGCCCCAGCATTTT.

This clone has just one count. CDR3 residues: CASSQGAGQGYEQYF. CDR3 nucleotide sequence: TGCGCCAGCAGCCAAGGGGCAGGACAGGGTTACGAGCAGTACTTC. The chain couples TRBV4-1 to TRBJ2-7; 8 nucleotides match TRBD1. The germline V gene encodes CDR1 MGHRA and CDR2 YSYEKL. The CDR3 consists of 15 residues. With V trimmed by 1 base and J by 4 bases, 6 bases remained unmatched.